The source of this T cell receptor (beta chain) is a study of spatial heterogeneity in lung cancer. In TCRdb, the 5' RACE reads were re-called with MiXCR into one record per CDR3 protein. This table holds approximately 17,000 distinct CDR3 sequences, over 15% found once. V was shortened by 1 base and J by 7 bases, with 9 bases between the two germline ends. The CDR3 is 14 amino acids. Germline V lookup: CDR1 SGHRS, CDR2 YFSETQ. Noted time point: blood at routine non-recurrence follow-up after resection. Sequencing was performed on whole RNA extracted from tumor and nontumor lung tissue, or from frozen PBMC, and the material was left unsorted.

The sequence was collected from a male donor with early-stage non-small cell lung cancer. Specimen: PBMCs, collected at follow-up. J is TRBJ1-6 and V is TRBV5-1; D perhaps matches TRBD1 (5 bases). CDR3 bases: TGCGCCAGCAGCTTGATGGGGGGAAATTCACCCCTCCACTTT. As protein: CASSLMGGNSPLHF.